This TCR beta chain appears in the sequencing data of a study of cytotoxic CD8 clonotypes in ibrutinib-treated CLL. Study-wide background: Averaging across samples gave approximately 270,000 productive templates and around 100,000 productive rearrangements.

Looked up from germline, CDR1 is SQVTM and CDR2 is ANQGSEA. Deletions cut 6 bases from V and 2 bases from J, with 15 bases between. This CDR3 comprises 14 residues. The sample holds one count of this clone. Method: immunoSEQ multiplex PCR; TCRdb's copy keeps in-frame clones and lacks some. The sample shows nearly 300,000 clones, approximately 76% of them seen only once. This receptor was identified in a human donor with chronic lymphocytic leukemia. The source material was PBMCs, sampled at disease progression, from a patient treated with ibrutinib. The genes are TRBV29-1 and TRBJ2-3; the D gene is possibly TRBD1 (5 bases). The CDR3 loop is CSVLGWTTTDTQYF. In DNA form, the CDR3 reads TGCAGCGTGCTTGGGTGGACAACCACAGATACGCAGTATTTT.